Listed below are T cell receptor beta chains from one sample, sequenced in a study of vaccination effects on CD4 cells after COVID-19. The method was immunoSEQ multiplex PCR; TCRdb's version includes in-frame clones alone and lacks a portion of them. Among approximately 60,000 clones listed, about two thirds were seen once. Antigens of these TCRs are unknown. The sequenced sample was CD4+ T cells from PBMCs cultured without peptide, obtained before COVID-19 vaccination. Source of these receptors: a human donor who had a prior SARS-CoV-2 infection. The CDR3 runs from the conserved cysteine through the conserved F or W. The order of the fields is J gene, V gene, clone size, CDR3 protein. A clone size is listed for some rows: how often the clone was seen (once, few, many), or a class if it is expanded.

J: TRBJ2-2
V: TRBV7-9
size: few
CDR3: CASSPKDRDTGELFF

J: TRBJ2-7
V: TRBV6-6
size: .
CDR3: CASSSWFEQYF

J: TRBJ2-3
V: TRBV5-6
size: few
CDR3: CASSSGTSGTDTQYF

J: TRBJ2-7
V: TRBV19
size: .
CDR3: CASSMGAGGSYEQYF

J: TRBJ2-3
V: TRBV12-3/TRBV12-4
size: .
CDR3: CASSLRTRDTQYF

J: TRBJ2-1
V: TRBV7-9
size: .
CDR3: CASSVGQGGNEQFF

J: TRBJ1-4
V: TRBV5-1
size: few
CDR3: CASSLTTGYNEKLFF

J: TRBJ2-2
V: TRBV6-5
size: few
CDR3: CASRLGTGELFF

J: TRBJ1-5
V: TRBV4-2
size: .
CDR3: CASSQEPGQDNQPQHF

J: TRBJ2-5
V: TRBV7-9
size: .
CDR3: CASSFLGQAQETQYF

J: TRBJ2-2
V: TRBV6-5
size: .
CDR3: CASRGQGRSGELFF

J: TRBJ1-1
V: TRBV19
size: .
CDR3: CASTLGQGTWGAFF

J: TRBJ2-5
V: TRBV2
size: .
CDR3: CASGGGIETQYF

J: TRBJ2-5
V: TRBV29-1
size: .
CDR3: CSVASGAQETQYF

J: TRBJ2-6
V: TRBV19
size: .
CDR3: CGTGIPGANVLTF

J: TRBJ1-6
V: TRBV2
size: .
CDR3: CASRRSEQGAWGSPLHF

J: TRBJ2-1
V: TRBV7-3
size: .
CDR3: CASSPRGTSGRGSYNEQFF

J: TRBJ2-7
V: TRBV5-1
size: .
CDR3: CASSYGTPAYEQYF

J: TRBJ1-3
V: TRBV28
size: .
CDR3: CASSLATRDGNTIYF

J: TRBJ2-2
V: TRBV7-6
size: .
CDR3: CASSLSGDTGELFF

J: TRBJ2-2
V: TRBV7-3
size: .
CDR3: CASSRTSGHWKGAGELFF

J: TRBJ2-2
V: TRBV19
size: .
CDR3: CASSTTPGQTNTGELFF

J: TRBJ1-4
V: TRBV2
size: .
CDR3: CASRMWSGPNEKLFF

J: TRBJ1-5
V: TRBV7-2
size: .
CDR3: CASANSSNQPQHF

J: TRBJ2-1
V: TRBV28
size: .
CDR3: CASSPLNPEDLADSYNEQFF

J: TRBJ2-7
V: TRBV6-6
size: .
CDR3: CASNRGTGNYEQYF

J: TRBJ2-5
V: TRBV3-1/TRBV3-2
size: .
CDR3: CASSQSRGLFQETQYF

J: TRBJ2-3
V: TRBV5-1
size: once
CDR3: CASSLLTERTDTQYF

J: TRBJ1-2
V: TRBV13
size: once
CDR3: CASSRGTDFGYTF

J: TRBJ2-1
V: TRBV7-2
size: .
CDR3: CASSAQTGQDNEQFF

J: TRBJ1-3
V: TRBV11-3
size: once
CDR3: CASSSTFSGNTIYF

J: TRBJ1-5
V: TRBV19
size: .
CDR3: CASSIGGGGNQPQHF

J: TRBJ2-1
V: TRBV6-5
size: .
CDR3: CASTSGLAGNEQFF

J: TRBJ1-5
V: TRBV5-1
size: few
CDR3: CASSLTGLSNQPQHF

J: TRBJ2-6
V: TRBV9
size: .
CDR3: CASSSGPGAGANVLTF

J: TRBJ1-1
V: TRBV10-3
size: .
CDR3: CAISAVQSYHTEAFF

J: TRBJ1-1
V: TRBV11-3
size: .
CDR3: CASSRRGVTEAFF

J: TRBJ2-3
V: TRBV19
size: .
CDR3: CATPHVDTQYF

J: TRBJ2-5
V: TRBV12-5
size: few
CDR3: CASGLIAHETQYF

J: TRBJ2-7
V: TRBV11-2
size: .
CDR3: CASSLAGARYEQYF

J: TRBJ1-5
V: TRBV6-5
size: few
CDR3: CASKQQGKGNQPQHF

J: TRBJ1-4
V: TRBV2
size: .
CDR3: CASSEEGGEREKLFF

J: TRBJ2-7
V: TRBV7-8
size: .
CDR3: CASSLVATSRGEQYF

J: TRBJ2-5
V: TRBV5-6
size: .
CDR3: CASSLGLGTSDETQYF

J: TRBJ2-5
V: TRBV7-2
size: .
CDR3: CASSPSPGGETQYF

J: TRBJ1-2
V: TRBV4-3
size: .
CDR3: CASSQEEGSEHDGYTF

J: TRBJ2-1
V: TRBV9
size: few
CDR3: CASSDQLGSYNEQFF

J: TRBJ2-3
V: TRBV7-9
size: .
CDR3: CASTRGKPGQLRTDTQYF

J: TRBJ2-4
V: TRBV18
size: .
CDR3: CASSPGALAKNIQYF

J: TRBJ1-5
V: TRBV25-1
size: .
CDR3: CASSDRGEGNQPQHF

J: TRBJ1-4
V: TRBV5-6
size: .
CDR3: CASSVGQGVNEKLFF

J: TRBJ2-5
V: TRBV5-1
size: .
CDR3: CASSGTSGGGGTQYF

J: TRBJ1-4
V: TRBV19
size: .
CDR3: CASSIILTTNEKLFF

J: TRBJ2-1
V: TRBV6-5
size: .
CDR3: CASSYRDRVSNEQFF

J: TRBJ1-1
V: TRBV21-1
size: .
CDR3: CASSAGHPGIAEAFF

J: TRBJ2-3
V: TRBV3-1/TRBV3-2
size: .
CDR3: CASSQHWDGRDTQYF

J: TRBJ1-3
V: TRBV19
size: .
CDR3: CASRPVGTARHYSGNTIYF

J: TRBJ2-7
V: TRBV2
size: few
CDR3: CASSELKAGGSHEQYF

J: TRBJ2-1
V: TRBV6-5
size: .
CDR3: CASSYGGDEQFF

J: TRBJ2-2
V: TRBV11-2
size: .
CDR3: CASSLGGGLDTGELFF